Listed below are T cell receptor beta chains from one sample, sequenced in a study of CD8 T cells in Susac syndrome. One entry per CDR3 protein results from TCRdb running MiXCR on the immunoSEQ multiplex PCR reads. The sample comprises fewer than 85,000 distinct CDR3 sequences, 95% of which are singletons, and under 0.5% rests with the top ten. The sequencing input was CD8+ T cells from PBMCs. All receptors come from a human donor with Susac syndrome. The CDR3 runs from the conserved cysteine through the conserved F or W. A D gene is named only where the DNA matches it firmly. Some rows have no size entry. The others give once, few or many, or a class for an expanded clone.

clone size: .; J gene: TRBJ2-3; CDR3 length: 17; D gene: .; V gene: TRBV25-1; CDR3 protein: CASSARTLALGVDTQYF; CDR3 DNA: TGTGCCAGCAGTGCGCGGACCCTAGCGTTGGGGGTGGATACGCAGTATTTT
clone size: .; J gene: TRBJ2-2; CDR3 length: 19; D gene: TRBD1; V gene: TRBV30; CDR3 protein: CAWMLGQAFLESSTGELFF; CDR3 DNA: TGTGCCTGGATGCTGGGACAGGCCTTTCTAGAGTCCTCGACCGGGGAGCTGTTTTTT
clone size: .; J gene: TRBJ2-2; CDR3 length: 14; D gene: .; V gene: TRBV13; CDR3 protein: CASSIRTATGELFF; CDR3 DNA: TGTGCCAGCAGCATCAGGACGGCTACCGGGGAGCTGTTTTTT
clone size: .; J gene: TRBJ1-4; CDR3 length: 15; D gene: TRBD1; V gene: TRBV27; CDR3 protein: CASSFGQGANEKLFF; CDR3 DNA: TGTGCCAGCAGTTTCGGACAGGGGGCTAATGAAAAACTGTTTTTT
clone size: few; J gene: TRBJ2-3; CDR3 length: 15; D gene: .; V gene: TRBV29-1; CDR3 protein: CSVKLWAASTDTQYF; CDR3 DNA: TGCAGCGTCAAGTTATGGGCCGCTAGCACAGATACGCAGTATTTT
clone size: .; J gene: TRBJ1-2; CDR3 length: 15; D gene: TRBD1; V gene: TRBV20-1; CDR3 protein: CSASPPGQGGYGYTF; CDR3 DNA: TGCAGTGCTAGTCCACCGGGACAGGGCGGCTATGGCTACACCTTC
clone size: .; J gene: TRBJ1-1; CDR3 length: 13; D gene: TRBD1; V gene: TRBV28; CDR3 protein: CASLIRGTAEAFF; CDR3 DNA: TGTGCCAGCCTTATCAGAGGGACAGCTGAAGCTTTCTTT
clone size: .; J gene: TRBJ2-5; CDR3 length: 14; D gene: TRBD1; V gene: TRBV12-3/TRBV12-4; CDR3 protein: CASSTGTGTETQYF; CDR3 DNA: TGTGCCAGCAGCACCGGGACAGGGACGGAGACCCAGTACTTC
clone size: once; J gene: TRBJ2-2; CDR3 length: 12; D gene: .; V gene: TRBV29-1; CDR3 protein: CSVEAWTGELFF; CDR3 DNA: TGCAGCGTTGAAGCTTGGACCGGGGAGCTGTTTTTT
clone size: .; J gene: TRBJ2-1; CDR3 length: 13; D gene: .; V gene: TRBV20-1; CDR3 protein: CSARVPNYNEQFF; CDR3 DNA: TGCAGTGCTAGAGTCCCTAACTACAATGAGCAGTTCTTC
clone size: .; J gene: TRBJ1-1; CDR3 length: 14; D gene: .; V gene: TRBV18; CDR3 protein: CASSPPSMYTEAFF; CDR3 DNA: TGTGCCAGCTCACCACCGTCTATGTACACTGAAGCTTTCTTT
clone size: once; J gene: TRBJ2-4; CDR3 length: 17; D gene: .; V gene: TRBV12-3/TRBV12-4; CDR3 protein: CASSSQGGPLAKNIQYF; CDR3 DNA: TGTGCCAGCAGTTCCCAGGGGGGACCCCTAGCCAAAAACATTCAGTACTTC
clone size: .; J gene: TRBJ2-2; CDR3 length: 12; D gene: TRBD2; V gene: TRBV7-8; CDR3 protein: CVTAGRTGELFF; CDR3 DNA: TGTGTTACAGCGGGAAGGACCGGGGAGCTGTTTTTT
clone size: .; J gene: TRBJ2-3; CDR3 length: 13; D gene: .; V gene: TRBV19; CDR3 protein: CASSPGATDTQYF; CDR3 DNA: TGTGCCAGTAGTCCTGGGGCCACAGATACGCAGTATTTT
clone size: .; J gene: TRBJ2-1; CDR3 length: 13; D gene: .; V gene: TRBV5-1; CDR3 protein: CASSLDLNHEQFF; CDR3 DNA: TGCGCCAGCAGCTTGGACTTAAATCATGAGCAGTTCTTC
clone size: .; J gene: TRBJ1-2; CDR3 length: 14; D gene: .; V gene: TRBV9; CDR3 protein: CASSVDEGARGYTF; CDR3 DNA: TGTGCCAGCAGCGTTGATGAAGGTGCACGGGGCTACACCTTC
clone size: .; J gene: TRBJ1-1; CDR3 length: 13; D gene: .; V gene: TRBV29-1; CDR3 protein: CSVEWVADTEAFF; CDR3 DNA: TGCAGCGTAGAGTGGGTGGCGGACACTGAAGCTTTCTTT
clone size: .; J gene: TRBJ2-1; CDR3 length: 13; D gene: .; V gene: TRBV28; CDR3 protein: CASSLGLAYEQFF; CDR3 DNA: TGTGCCAGCAGTTTAGGGCTAGCGTATGAGCAGTTCTTC
clone size: .; J gene: TRBJ1-2; CDR3 length: 11; D gene: .; V gene: TRBV29-1; CDR3 protein: CSVDGIYGYTF; CDR3 DNA: TGCAGCGTTGATGGTATTTATGGCTACACCTTC
clone size: .; J gene: TRBJ2-1; CDR3 length: 15; D gene: TRBD2; V gene: TRBV12-5; CDR3 protein: CASGSTSADNNEQFF; CDR3 DNA: TGTGCTAGTGGTTCCACTAGCGCCGATAACAATGAGCAGTTCTTC
clone size: .; J gene: TRBJ2-7; CDR3 length: 15; D gene: .; V gene: TRBV7-2; CDR3 protein: CASSLRDTYPYEQYF; CDR3 DNA: TGTGCCAGCAGCTTAAGAGATACCTATCCCTACGAGCAGTACTTC
clone size: .; J gene: TRBJ2-2; CDR3 length: 12; D gene: .; V gene: TRBV5-1; CDR3 protein: CASSLITGELFF; CDR3 DNA: TGCGCCAGCAGCTTGATCACCGGGGAGCTGTTTTTT
clone size: .; J gene: TRBJ2-1; CDR3 length: 14; D gene: TRBD2; V gene: TRBV12-3/TRBV12-4; CDR3 protein: CASSLLALYNEQFF; CDR3 DNA: TGTGCCAGCAGCCTACTAGCGCTCTACAATGAGCAGTTCTTC
clone size: once; J gene: TRBJ2-7; CDR3 length: 14; D gene: .; V gene: TRBV7-9; CDR3 protein: CASSLSGEAYEQYF; CDR3 DNA: TGTGCCAGCAGCTTGTCAGGGGAGGCTTACGAGCAGTACTTC
clone size: .; J gene: TRBJ1-1; CDR3 length: 11; D gene: .; V gene: TRBV29-1; CDR3 protein: CSVVKRAEAFF; CDR3 DNA: TGCAGCGTTGTAAAGAGGGCGGAAGCTTTCTTT
clone size: once; J gene: TRBJ1-1; CDR3 length: 11; D gene: .; V gene: TRBV12-3/TRBV12-4; CDR3 protein: CASSLDPEAFF; CDR3 DNA: TGTGCCAGCAGTTTAGATCCTGAAGCTTTCTTT
clone size: .; J gene: TRBJ2-3; CDR3 length: 14; D gene: TRBD2; V gene: TRBV9; CDR3 protein: CASSPSGRQDTQYF; CDR3 DNA: TGTGCCAGCAGTCCTAGCGGGAGGCAAGATACGCAGTATTTT
clone size: .; J gene: TRBJ1-1; CDR3 length: 14; D gene: .; V gene: TRBV27; CDR3 protein: CASFPGHINTEAFF; CDR3 DNA: TGTGCCAGCTTTCCGGGGCACATCAACACTGAAGCTTTCTTT
clone size: .; J gene: TRBJ2-7; CDR3 length: 14; D gene: .; V gene: TRBV7-9; CDR3 protein: CASSLAAGESEQYF; CDR3 DNA: TGTGCCAGCAGCTTAGCTGCAGGAGAATCCGAGCAGTACTTC
clone size: .; J gene: TRBJ2-4; CDR3 length: 15; D gene: .; V gene: TRBV7-9; CDR3 protein: CASSSGSLAKNIQYF; CDR3 DNA: TGTGCCAGCAGCTCCGGCTCTTTAGCCAAAAACATTCAGTACTTC
clone size: .; J gene: TRBJ2-5; CDR3 length: 14; D gene: TRBD2; V gene: TRBV20-1; CDR3 protein: CSAKDVGRGETQYF; CDR3 DNA: TGCAGTGCTAAAGATGTGGGGAGGGGCGAGACCCAGTACTTC
clone size: .; J gene: TRBJ2-2; CDR3 length: 10; D gene: .; V gene: TRBV12-3/TRBV12-4; CDR3 protein: CASSSGELFF; CDR3 DNA: TGTGCCAGCAGTTCTGGGGAGCTGTTTTTT
clone size: .; J gene: TRBJ2-5; CDR3 length: 13; D gene: .; V gene: TRBV2; CDR3 protein: CASSGLKQETQYF; CDR3 DNA: TGTGCCAGCAGTGGGCTAAAACAAGAGACCCAGTACTTC
clone size: .; J gene: TRBJ2-2; CDR3 length: 16; D gene: .; V gene: TRBV7-3; CDR3 protein: CASSLTSGSLTGELFF; CDR3 DNA: TGTGCCAGCAGCTTAACGTCCGGGAGCTTGACCGGGGAGCTGTTTTTT
clone size: .; J gene: TRBJ1-1; CDR3 length: 13; D gene: .; V gene: TRBV14; CDR3 protein: CASSQDWSPDAFF; CDR3 DNA: TGTGCCAGCAGCCAAGATTGGTCGCCGGATGCTTTCTTT
clone size: .; J gene: TRBJ2-7; CDR3 length: 15; D gene: .; V gene: TRBV29-1; CDR3 protein: CSVVTRAIMGYEQYF; CDR3 DNA: TGCAGTGTCGTGACCAGGGCTATCATGGGGTACGAGCAGTACTTC
clone size: .; J gene: TRBJ2-3; CDR3 length: 18; D gene: TRBD2; V gene: TRBV23-1; CDR3 protein: CASIPASGASGSTDTQYF; CDR3 DNA: TGCGCCAGCATTCCCGCATCAGGGGCTAGCGGGAGTACAGATACGCAGTATTTT
clone size: .; J gene: TRBJ1-2; CDR3 length: 11; D gene: .; V gene: TRBV20-1; CDR3 protein: CSTPPDYGYTF; CDR3 DNA: TGCAGTACCCCGCCAGACTATGGCTACACCTTC
clone size: once; J gene: TRBJ2-7; CDR3 length: 16; D gene: TRBD2; V gene: TRBV13; CDR3 protein: CASSTHIAGEGDEQYF; CDR3 DNA: TGTGCCAGCAGCACGCACATAGCGGGTGAAGGGGACGAGCAGTACTTC
clone size: .; J gene: TRBJ2-1; CDR3 length: 12; D gene: .; V gene: TRBV24-1; CDR3 protein: CATSDSGNEQFF; CDR3 DNA: TGTGCCACCAGTGATTCTGGTAATGAGCAGTTCTTC
clone size: .; J gene: TRBJ2-2; CDR3 length: 15; D gene: TRBD2; V gene: TRBV9; CDR3 protein: CASSPARGDTGELFF; CDR3 DNA: TGTGCCAGCAGCCCCGCTCGGGGGGACACCGGGGAGCTGTTTTTT
clone size: .; J gene: TRBJ2-3; CDR3 length: 19; D gene: TRBD2; V gene: TRBV20-1; CDR3 protein: CSARDGLAGGPGPDDTQYF; CDR3 DNA: TGCAGTGCTAGAGATGGGCTAGCGGGAGGGCCGGGCCCAGATGATACGCAGTATTTT
clone size: .; J gene: TRBJ2-1; CDR3 length: 15; D gene: .; V gene: TRBV19; CDR3 protein: CASSMAGGSYNEQFF; CDR3 DNA: TGTGCCAGTAGTATGGCAGGGGGGTCCTACAATGAGCAGTTCTTC
clone size: once; J gene: TRBJ2-7; CDR3 length: 14; D gene: TRBD1; V gene: TRBV30; CDR3 protein: CAWSKGQGAYEQYF; CDR3 DNA: TGTGCCTGGAGCAAGGGACAGGGTGCCTACGAGCAGTACTTC
clone size: .; J gene: TRBJ2-1; CDR3 length: 16; D gene: TRBD2; V gene: TRBV2; CDR3 protein: CASWGTSGREYNEQFF; CDR3 DNA: TGTGCCTCCTGGGGGACTAGCGGGAGGGAATACAATGAGCAGTTCTTC
clone size: once; J gene: TRBJ2-3; CDR3 length: 15; D gene: TRBD2; V gene: TRBV4-3; CDR3 protein: CASSQIQAGMNTQYF; CDR3 DNA: TGCGCCAGCAGCCAGATTCAAGCGGGAATGAATACGCAGTATTTT
clone size: .; J gene: TRBJ2-7; CDR3 length: 16; D gene: .; V gene: TRBV20-1; CDR3 protein: CSARERRLAPSYEQYF; CDR3 DNA: TGCAGTGCTAGAGAAAGGCGGCTAGCCCCCTCCTACGAGCAGTACTTC
clone size: .; J gene: TRBJ2-1; CDR3 length: 13; D gene: .; V gene: TRBV27; CDR3 protein: CASSLVWGNEQFF; CDR3 DNA: TGTGCCAGCAGTTTAGTCTGGGGTAATGAGCAGTTCTTC
clone size: once; J gene: TRBJ1-1; CDR3 length: 11; D gene: TRBD1; V gene: TRBV29-1; CDR3 protein: CSVGEGAEAFF; CDR3 DNA: TGCAGCGTCGGGGAGGGGGCCGAAGCTTTCTTT
clone size: .; J gene: TRBJ2-5; CDR3 length: 15; D gene: TRBD2; V gene: TRBV9; CDR3 protein: CASSVASGSFETQYF; CDR3 DNA: TGTGCCAGCAGCGTAGCGAGCGGGAGTTTTGAGACCCAGTACTTC